This T cell receptor (beta chain) was identified in a study of cytomegalovirus exposure and HLA in healthy donors. Study summary: A later analysis reported the 100 to 150 validation repertoires used the same platform as the roughly 700 first-cohort repertoires. Whole-study results and caveats: TCR clusters originating in the first cohort tended to co-occur in the roughly 120 validation repertoires, according to a later analysis. The listing of 160 or so TCR beta chains classed them as cytomegalovirus-associated. A classifier reportedly called cytomegalovirus status with high sensitivity and specificity.

On this clone: Antigen unknown.

V was clipped by 0 bases and J by 4 bases, with 10 bases between them. This CDR3 region has 14 residues. CDR1 SGHRS and CDR2 YFSETQ come from the germline V gene. Sequencing was performed with immunoSEQ multiplex PCR; in TCRdb, only in-frame clones are kept and a portion is missing. There are 150,000 to 180,000 clones in the sample; around 88% occur only once, and 20% to 25% lies in the top ten. V and J are TRBV5-1 and TRBJ1-1; tentative D call: TRBD1 (6 bases). The sequence was collected from a man between 18 and 29 years old in good health and CMV-seropositive. Sequencing used PBMCs. The DNA of the CDR3 is TGCGCCAGCAGCTTGGGGGGGCTCGGCACTGAAGCTTTCTTT. It yields the protein CASSLGGLGTEAFF.